This record looks at one T cell receptor (beta chain) sequence and its context. The data were obtained in a study of CD8 T cells in Susac syndrome. After removal of 0 bases from V and 6 bases from J, the junction contained 10 bases not matched to a gene. Germline-derived CDR1 and CDR2 are GTSNPN and SVGIG (reference sequence). This CDR3 is built from 17 residues. TCR beta sequences were obtained from blood CD8+ and CD4+ T cells. Reverse transcription of about 0.5 to 1 ug RNA was carried out with random hexamers. TCRdb re-called the immunoSEQ multiplex PCR reads through MiXCR, storing one row per CDR3 protein. Of some 120,000 distinct CDR3 sequences in the sample, nearly 95% were seen once.

The sample was CD4+ T cells from PBMCs. The origin of this receptor is a human donor in good health. The rearrangement links TRBV30 to TRBJ2-7; 14 bases are shared with TRBD2. The CDR3 nucleotides are TGTGCCTGGAGTGTACATCAAGCCGGGACTAGCGGGAGCGAGCAGTACTTC. This encodes CAWSVHQAGTSGSEQYF.